The clone carrying this T cell receptor beta chain was seen only once. Clones were sequenced by immunoSEQ multiplex PCR, and TCRdb holds only the in-frame ones, with some missing. The sample has some 2,000,000 clones; around 95% are singletons. The data originate from a study of shared clonotypes between healthy human individuals. Germline values: CDR1 SGHAT, CDR2 FQNNGV. V dropped 1 base and J dropped 3 bases, with 16 bases sitting between them. There are 16 residues in the CDR3. The origin of this receptor is a man between 18 and 29 years old in good health. The V and J genes are TRBV11-2 and TRBJ2-7; the D is unclear. The sequenced material came from naive CD4+ T cells sorted from blood. The subset was: CD45RA+ positively selected. The CDR3: CASSLGGFGTYYEQYF. CDR3 sequence (DNA): TGTGCCAGCAGCTTAGGTGGGTTCGGCACCTACTACGAGCAGTACTTC.